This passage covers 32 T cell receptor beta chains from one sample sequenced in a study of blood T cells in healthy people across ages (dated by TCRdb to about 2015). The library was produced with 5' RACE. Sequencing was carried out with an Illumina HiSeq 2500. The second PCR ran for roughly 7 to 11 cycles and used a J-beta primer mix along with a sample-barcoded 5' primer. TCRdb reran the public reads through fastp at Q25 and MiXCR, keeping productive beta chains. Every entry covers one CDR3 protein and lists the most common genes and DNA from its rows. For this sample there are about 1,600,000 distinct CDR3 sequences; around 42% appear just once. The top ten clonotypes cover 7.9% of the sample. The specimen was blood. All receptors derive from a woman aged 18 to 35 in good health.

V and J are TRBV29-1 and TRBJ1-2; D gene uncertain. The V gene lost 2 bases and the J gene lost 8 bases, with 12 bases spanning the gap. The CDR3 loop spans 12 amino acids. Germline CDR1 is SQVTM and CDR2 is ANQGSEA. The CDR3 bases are TGCAGCGTTGAACGAAGCTCGGGGGGCTACACCTTC. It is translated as CSVERSSGGYTF.

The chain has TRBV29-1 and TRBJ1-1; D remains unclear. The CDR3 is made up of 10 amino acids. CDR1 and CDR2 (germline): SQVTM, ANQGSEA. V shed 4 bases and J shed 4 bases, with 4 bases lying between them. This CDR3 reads CSVGTTEAFF. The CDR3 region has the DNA TGCAGCGTTGGGACCACTGAAGCTTTCTTT.

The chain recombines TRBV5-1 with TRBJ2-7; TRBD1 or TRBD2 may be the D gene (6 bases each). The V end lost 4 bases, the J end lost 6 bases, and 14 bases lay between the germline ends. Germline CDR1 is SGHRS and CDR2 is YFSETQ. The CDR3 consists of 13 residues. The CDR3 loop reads CASSPEGGSEQYF. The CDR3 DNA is TGCGCCAGCAGCCCCGAGGGGGGTAGCGAGCAGTACTTC.

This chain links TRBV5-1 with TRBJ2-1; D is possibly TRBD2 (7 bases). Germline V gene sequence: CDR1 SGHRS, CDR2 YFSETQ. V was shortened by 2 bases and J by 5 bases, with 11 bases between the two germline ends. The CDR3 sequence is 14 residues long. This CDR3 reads CASSLGGGHNEQFF. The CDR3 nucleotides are TGCGCCAGCAGCTTAGGCGGGGGCCACAATGAGCAGTTCTTC.

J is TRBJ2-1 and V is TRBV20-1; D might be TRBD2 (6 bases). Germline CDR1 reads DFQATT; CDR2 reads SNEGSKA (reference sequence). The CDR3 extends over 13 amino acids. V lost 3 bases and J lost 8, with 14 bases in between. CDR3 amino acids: CSASGSRLDEQFF. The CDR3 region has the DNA TGCAGTGCTAGCGGGAGCCGGTTGGATGAGCAGTTCTTC.

In DNA, the CDR3 is TGCAGTGCTAGAGGGCTACCAGACCGGAGCACAGATACGCAGTATTTT. Protein sequence: CSARGLPDRSTDTQYF. This sequence joins TRBV20-1 and TRBJ2-3; D is unclear. Germline V CDR1 and CDR2: DFQATT, SNEGSKA (reference sequence). This CDR3 spans 16 amino acids. V lost 1 base and J lost 0, with 14 bases in between.

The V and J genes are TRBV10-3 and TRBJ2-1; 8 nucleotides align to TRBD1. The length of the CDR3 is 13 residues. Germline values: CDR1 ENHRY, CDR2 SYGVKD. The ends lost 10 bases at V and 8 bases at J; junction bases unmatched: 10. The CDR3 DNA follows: TGTGCCAGCAGAGACAGGGGTAAAGATGAGCAGTTCTTC. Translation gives CASRDRGKDEQFF.

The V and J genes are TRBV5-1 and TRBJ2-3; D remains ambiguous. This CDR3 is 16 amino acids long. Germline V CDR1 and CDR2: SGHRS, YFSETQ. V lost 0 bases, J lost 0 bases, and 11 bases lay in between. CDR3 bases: TGCGCCAGCAGCTTGGCAGGCATGGCGAGCACAGATACGCAGTATTTT. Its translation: CASSLAGMASTDTQYF.

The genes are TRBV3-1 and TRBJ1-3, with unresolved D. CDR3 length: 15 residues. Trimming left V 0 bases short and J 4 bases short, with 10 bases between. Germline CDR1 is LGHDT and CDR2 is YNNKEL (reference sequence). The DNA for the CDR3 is TGTGCCAGCAGCCAAGATCTTCGGGTAGGAAACACCATATATTTT. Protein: CASSQDLRVGNTIYF.

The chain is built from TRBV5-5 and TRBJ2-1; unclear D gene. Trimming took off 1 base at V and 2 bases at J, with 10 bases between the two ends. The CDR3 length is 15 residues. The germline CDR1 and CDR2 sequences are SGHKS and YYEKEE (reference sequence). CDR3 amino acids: CASSLQSETYNEQFF. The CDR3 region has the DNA TGTGCCAGCAGCTTGCAAAGCGAAACCTACAATGAGCAGTTCTTC.

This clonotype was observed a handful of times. CDR3 region: CASSPRPLIGGIVGTDTQYF. DNA for the CDR3: TGTGCCAGCAGCCCCAGACCCCTAATAGGGGGTATCGTCGGCACAGATACGCAGTATTTT. This chain joins TRBV7-2 and TRBJ2-3, with D possibly matching TRBD1 (6 bases). V shed 5 bases and J shed 1 base, with 28 bases lying between them. The CDR3 is 20 amino acids. CDR1 and CDR2 (germline): SGHTA, FQGNSA.

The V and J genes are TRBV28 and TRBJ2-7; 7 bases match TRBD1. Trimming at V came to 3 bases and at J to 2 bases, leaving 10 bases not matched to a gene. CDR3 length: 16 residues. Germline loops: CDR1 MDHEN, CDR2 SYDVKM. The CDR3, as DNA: TGTGCCAGCAGTTTTTCCCAGACAGGGATGACCTACGAGCAGTACTTC. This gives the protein CASSFSQTGMTYEQYF.

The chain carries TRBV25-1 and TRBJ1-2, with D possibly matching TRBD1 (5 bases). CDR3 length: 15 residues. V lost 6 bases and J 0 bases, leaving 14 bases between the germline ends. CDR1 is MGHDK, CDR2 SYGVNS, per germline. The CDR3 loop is CASSLSGAANYGYTF. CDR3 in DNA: TGTGCCAGCAGCCTCAGTGGGGCTGCTAACTATGGCTACACCTTC.

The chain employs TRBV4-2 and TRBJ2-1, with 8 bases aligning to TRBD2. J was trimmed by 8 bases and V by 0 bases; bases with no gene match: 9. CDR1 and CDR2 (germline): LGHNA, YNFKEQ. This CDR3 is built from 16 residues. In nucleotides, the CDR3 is TGTGCCAGCAGCCAAGAGGGTAGCGGGATAGGTCATGAGCAGTTCTTC. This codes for CASSQEGSGIGHEQFF.

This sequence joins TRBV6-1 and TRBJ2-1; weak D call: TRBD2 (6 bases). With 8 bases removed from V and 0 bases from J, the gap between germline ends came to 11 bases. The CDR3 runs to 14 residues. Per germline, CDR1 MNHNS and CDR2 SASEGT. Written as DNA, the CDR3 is TGTGCCAGCTTAGCGGTAAGCTCCTACAATGAGCAGTTCTTC. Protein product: CASLAVSSYNEQFF.

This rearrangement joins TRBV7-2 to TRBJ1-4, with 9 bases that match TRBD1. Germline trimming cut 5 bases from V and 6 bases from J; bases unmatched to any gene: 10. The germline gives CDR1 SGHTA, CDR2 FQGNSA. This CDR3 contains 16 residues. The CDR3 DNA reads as TGTGCCAGCAGCGCACCCCGACAGGGGGGGTATGAAAAACTGTTTTTT. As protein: CASSAPRQGGYEKLFF.

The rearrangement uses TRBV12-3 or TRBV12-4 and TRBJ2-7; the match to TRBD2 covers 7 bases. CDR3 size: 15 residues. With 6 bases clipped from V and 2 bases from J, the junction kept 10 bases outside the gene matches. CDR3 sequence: CASRSSGLSPYEQYF. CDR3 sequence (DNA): TGTGCCAGCAGGTCTAGCGGATTGTCTCCCTACGAGCAGTACTTC.

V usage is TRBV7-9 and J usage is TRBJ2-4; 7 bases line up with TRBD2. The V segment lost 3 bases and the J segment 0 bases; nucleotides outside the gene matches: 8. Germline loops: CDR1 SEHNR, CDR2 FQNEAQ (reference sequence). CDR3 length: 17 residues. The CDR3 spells CASSFAGTKLAKNIQYF. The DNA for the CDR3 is TGTGCCAGCAGCTTTGCAGGGACTAAACTAGCCAAAAACATTCAGTACTTC.

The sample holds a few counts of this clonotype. The CDR3, as DNA: TGCGCCAGCAGCCTCCGGACAGGGCAATACTACGAGCAGTACTTC. This encodes CASSLRTGQYYEQYF. The V call is TRBV5-1, the J call TRBJ2-7; 8 bases map to TRBD1. CDR3 length: 15 residues. CDR1 and CDR2 (germline): SGHRS, YFSETQ. Trimming removed 4 bases from V and 3 bases from J; junction bases left unmatched: 9.

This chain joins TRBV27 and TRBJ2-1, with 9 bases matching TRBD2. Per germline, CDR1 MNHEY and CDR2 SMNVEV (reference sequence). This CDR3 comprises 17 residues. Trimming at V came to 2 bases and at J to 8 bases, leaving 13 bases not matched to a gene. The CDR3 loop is CASSLAGGGRAIYEQFF. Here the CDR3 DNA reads TGTGCCAGCAGTTTAGCCGGTGGCGGGAGGGCCATATATGAGCAGTTCTTC.

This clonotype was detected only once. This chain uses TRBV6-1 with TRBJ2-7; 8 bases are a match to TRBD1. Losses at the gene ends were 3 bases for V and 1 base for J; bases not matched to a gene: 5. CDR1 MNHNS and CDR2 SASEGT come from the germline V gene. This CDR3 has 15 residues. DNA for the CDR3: TGTGCCAGCAGTGATCCAGGGGGCGGATCCTACGAGCAGTACTTC. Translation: CASSDPGGGSYEQYF.

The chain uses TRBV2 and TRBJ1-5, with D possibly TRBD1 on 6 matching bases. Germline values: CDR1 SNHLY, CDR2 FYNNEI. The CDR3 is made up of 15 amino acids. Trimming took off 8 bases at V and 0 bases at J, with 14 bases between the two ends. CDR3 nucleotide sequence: TGTGCCAGCCAACAGGGATATTATAGCAATCAGCCCCAGCATTTT. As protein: CASQQGYYSNQPQHF.

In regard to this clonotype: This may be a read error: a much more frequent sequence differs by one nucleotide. For the CDR3, the DNA is TGTGCCAGCAGCAAAGGGACGGACGACGAGCAGTACTTC. Translating gives CASSKGTDDEQYF. V usage is TRBV27 and J usage is TRBJ2-7; either TRBD1 or TRBD2 may supply D (5 bases each). Looked up from germline, CDR1 is MNHEY and CDR2 is SMNVEV (reference sequence). V lost 6 bases and J 5 bases, leaving 14 bases between the germline ends. The CDR3 is made up of 13 amino acids.

Written as DNA, the CDR3 is TGTGCCAGCAGCTTAAGAGGAGGCAGGGGCCTCCCTGAAGCTTTCTTT. It encodes CASSLRGGRGLPEAFF. The J gene is TRBJ1-1, the V gene TRBV5-6, with TRBD1 as a possible D gene (6 bases). Trimming pared 2 bases from V and 6 bases from J, leaving 20 bases between. The CDR3 totals 16 residues. CDR1 is SGHDT, CDR2 YYEEEE, per germline.

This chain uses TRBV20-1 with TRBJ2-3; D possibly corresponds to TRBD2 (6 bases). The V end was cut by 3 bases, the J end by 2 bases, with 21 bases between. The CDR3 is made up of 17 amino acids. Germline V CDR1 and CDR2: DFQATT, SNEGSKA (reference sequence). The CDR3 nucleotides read TGCAGTGCTAGTGATCCGGGAGCCATTTTCGACACAGATACGCAGTATTTT. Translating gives CSASDPGAIFDTDTQYF.

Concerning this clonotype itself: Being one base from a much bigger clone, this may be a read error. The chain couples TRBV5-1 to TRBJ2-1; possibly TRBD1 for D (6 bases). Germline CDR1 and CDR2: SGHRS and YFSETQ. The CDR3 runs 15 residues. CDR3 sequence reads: CVSSPAGTTYNEQFF. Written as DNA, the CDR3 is TGCGTCAGCAGCCCAGCCGGGACAACCTACAATGAGCAGTTCTTC.

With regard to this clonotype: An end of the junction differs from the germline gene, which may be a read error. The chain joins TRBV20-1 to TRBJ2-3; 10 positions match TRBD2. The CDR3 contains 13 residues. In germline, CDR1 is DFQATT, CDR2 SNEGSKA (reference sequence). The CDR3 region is CSARLAGTDAQYF. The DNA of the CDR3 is TGCAGTGCCAGACTAGCGGGCACAGATGCGCAGTATTTT.

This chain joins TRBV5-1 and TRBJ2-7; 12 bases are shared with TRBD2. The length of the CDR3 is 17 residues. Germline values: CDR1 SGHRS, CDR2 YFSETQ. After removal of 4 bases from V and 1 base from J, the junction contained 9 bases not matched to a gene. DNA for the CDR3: TGCGCCAGCAGCGAGGGACTAGCGGGCTTACCATCCTACGAGCAGTACTTC. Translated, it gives CASSEGLAGLPSYEQYF.

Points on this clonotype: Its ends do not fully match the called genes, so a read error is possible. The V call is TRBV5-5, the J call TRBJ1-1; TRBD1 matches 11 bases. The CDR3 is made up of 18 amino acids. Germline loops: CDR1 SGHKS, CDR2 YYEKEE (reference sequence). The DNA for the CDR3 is TGTGTCAGCAGCCACCCTCCGGGACAGGGGGAGGTTAACACTGAAGCTTTCTTT. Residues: CVSSHPPGQGEVNTEAFF.

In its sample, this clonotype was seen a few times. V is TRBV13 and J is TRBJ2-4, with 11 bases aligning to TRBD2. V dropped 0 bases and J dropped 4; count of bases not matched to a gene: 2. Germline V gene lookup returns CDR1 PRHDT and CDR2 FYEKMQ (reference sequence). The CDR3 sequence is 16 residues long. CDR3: CASSLGPSGRKNIQYF. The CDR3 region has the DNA TGTGCCAGCAGCTTAGGGCCTAGCGGGAGGAAAAACATTCAGTACTTC.

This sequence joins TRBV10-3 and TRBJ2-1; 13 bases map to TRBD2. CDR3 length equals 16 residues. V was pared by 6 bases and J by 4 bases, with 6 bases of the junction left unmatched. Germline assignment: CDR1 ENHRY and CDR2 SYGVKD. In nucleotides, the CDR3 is TGTGCCATCAGCGCCCGGGGACTAGCGGGGTACAATGAGCAGTTCTTC. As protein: CAISARGLAGYNEQFF.

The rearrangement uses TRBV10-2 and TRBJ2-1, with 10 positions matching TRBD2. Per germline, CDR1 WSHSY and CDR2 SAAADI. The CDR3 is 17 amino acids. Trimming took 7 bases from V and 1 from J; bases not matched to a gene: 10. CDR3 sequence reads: CASKSGGAVRSYNEQFF. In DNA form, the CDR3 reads TGCGCCAGCAAGAGCGGGGGGGCGGTTAGGTCCTACAATGAGCAGTTCTTC.